This T cell receptor beta chain was captured in a study of control samples from healthy donors and cancer patients. Germline V gene sequence: CDR1 PRHDT, CDR2 FYEKMQ (reference sequence). The CDR3 extends over 15 amino acids. Trimming pared 0 bases from V and 6 bases from J, leaving 14 bases between. Repertoires were generated with immunoSEQ multiplex PCR, while TCRdb's copy carries only in-frame clones and drops some. The sample yields around 96,000 clones, over 90% seen once. This clone was recorded once. The sequence came from a man between 18 and 29 years old in good health. This rearrangement joins TRBV13 to TRBJ1-2; perhaps TRBD1 as D (5 bases). Material: blood. CDR3 coding DNA: TGTGCCAGCAGCTTAGGCCGAGCAGGGCAAAATGGCTACACCTTC. Its translation is CASSLGRAGQNGYTF.